This is a list of T cell receptor beta chains from one sample in a study of human T cells and chemical hapten exposure. TCRdb re-analysed the RACE reads in MiXCR, keeping a single row per CDR3 protein. This table holds 100,000 to 150,000 distinct CDR3 sequences, roughly 14% found once. The material sequenced was whole blood, taken in connection with sensitization to the hapten diphenylcyclopropenone (DPC). The receptor set was obtained from a woman aged 18-29 years with alopecia areata. Some clones in this sample may be carry-over from other donors' samples. The CDR3 runs from the conserved cysteine through the conserved F or W. D genes are given only for firm matches. A clone size is listed for some rows: how often the clone was seen (once, few, many), or a class if it is expanded.

>TRBV27|few|NA|TRBJ1-1
CASSNDRVNTEAFF
TGTGCCAGCAGTAACGACAGAGTGAACACTGAAGCTTTCTTT
>TRBV7-8|few|TRBD1|TRBJ1-1
CASSLAQGAWSEAFF
TGTGCCAGCAGCTTGGCGCAGGGGGCATGGAGTGAAGCTTTCTTT
>TRBV9|NA|NA|TRBJ2-5
CASSVAGAAETQYF
TGTGCCAGCAGCGTAGCGGGAGCCGCGGAGACCCAGTACTTC
>TRBV29-1|NA|NA|TRBJ2-1
CSLTLEVEQFF
TGCAGCCTAACCCTGGAGGTTGAGCAGTTCTTC
>TRBV29-1|few|TRBD2|TRBJ2-3
CSVEDLTSGNTDAQYF
TGCAGCGTTGAAGATCTGACTAGCGGGAACACAGATGCGCAGTATTTT
>TRBV29-1|many|NA|TRBJ1-4
CSVDGPGSGKLFF
TGCAGCGTTGACGGTCCGGGATCCGGAAAACTGTTTTTT
>TRBV3-1|many|NA|TRBJ1-4
CASSQAGTQANEKLFF
TGTGCCAGCAGCCAAGCCGGGACACAAGCTAATGAAAAACTGTTTTTT
>TRBV5-5|NA|TRBD1|TRBJ2-3
CASSRDRNTDTQYF
TGTGCCAGCTCCCGGGACAGGAACACAGATACGCAGTATTTT
>TRBV7-2|NA|NA|TRBJ2-3
CASSLARAKGDTQYF
TGTGCCAGCAGCTTAGCGAGAGCGAAGGGAGATACGCAGTATTTT
>TRBV7-6|NA|NA|TRBJ2-7
CASSLAQGKVDEQYF
TGTGCCAGCAGCTTAGCCCAGGGGAAGGTGGACGAGCAGTACTTC
>TRBV28|many|NA|TRBJ1-1
CASSLAQREAFF
TGTGCCAGCAGTTTAGCGCAGAGAGAAGCTTTCTTT
>TRBV3-1|NA|TRBD2|TRBJ2-3
CASSRPSGTSGGWGTDTQYF
TGTGCCAGCAGCCGACCGAGCGGGACTAGCGGGGGATGGGGCACAGATACGCAGTATTTT
>TRBV3-1|NA|NA|TRBJ2-2
CASSQDWGELFF
TGTGCCAGCAGCCAAGATTGGGGGGAGCTGTTTTTT
>TRBV20-1|many|NA|TRBJ1-2
CSARDPADAGRTNYGYTF
TGCAGTGCTAGAGATCCCGCGGATGCGGGAAGAACTAACTATGGCTACACCTTC
>TRBV9|NA|NA|TRBJ2-7
CASSAAGTGQGEQYF
TGTGCCAGCAGCGCAGCCGGCACAGGCCAAGGCGAGCAGTACTTC
>TRBV12-3/TRBV12-4|NA|TRBD1|TRBJ1-2
CASSGQENYGYTF
TGTGCCAGCAGTGGACAGGAGAACTATGGCTACACCTTC
>TRBV28|NA|NA|TRBJ2-4
CASSATIAKNIQYF
TGTGCCAGCTCTGCGACCATAGCCAAAAACATTCAGTACTTC
>TRBV18|few|TRBD1|TRBJ1-5
CASSPSRGRNQPQHF
TGTGCCAGCTCACCGTCGAGGGGGCGGAATCAGCCCCAGCATTTT
>TRBV12-3/TRBV12-4|few|NA|TRBJ1-5
CASSLFLVNQPQHF
TGTGCCAGCAGTTTATTTCTGGTTAATCAGCCCCAGCATTTT
>TRBV11-2|NA|NA|TRBJ2-3
CASSLDPRGTQYF
TGTGCCAGCAGCTTAGACCCGAGGGGAACGCAGTATTTT
>TRBV7-2|NA|TRBD1|TRBJ2-1
CASSFGTGNEQFF
TGTGCCAGCAGCTTCGGGACAGGCAATGAGCAGTTCTTC
>TRBV6-5|NA|NA|TRBJ2-2
CASTQGHTGELFF
TGTGCCAGCACTCAGGGGCACACCGGGGAGCTGTTTTTT
>TRBV20-1|many|NA|TRBJ1-1
CSAKNHPMNTEAFF
TGCAGTGCTAAGAACCACCCCATGAACACTGAAGCTTTCTTT
>TRBV11-2|many|TRBD2|TRBJ2-7
CASSLGLGAYEQYF
TGTGCCAGCAGCCTGGGACTAGGAGCCTACGAGCAGTACTTC
>TRBV7-6|few|TRBD2|TRBJ2-5
CASTIQRGRTETQYF
TGTGCCAGCACGATCCAGCGGGGAAGGACGGAGACCCAGTACTTC
>TRBV27|few|NA|TRBJ1-6
CASSLVVEGNSPLHF
TGTGCCAGCAGTTTGGTGGTTGAAGGGAATTCACCCCTCCACTTT
>TRBV13|NA|TRBD2|TRBJ2-7
CVSSFSGVAYEQYF
TGTGTCAGCAGCTTTAGCGGGGTCGCCTACGAGCAGTACTTC
>TRBV6-1|many|TRBD1|TRBJ1-1
CASSGGDSLNTEAFF
TGTGCCAGCAGTGGGGGGGACAGTTTGAACACTGAAGCTTTCTTT
>TRBV4-3|NA|NA|TRBJ2-1
CASAFTSDNEQFF
TGCGCCAGCGCCTTTACGAGCGACAATGAGCAGTTCTTC
>TRBV7-8|few|NA|TRBJ2-7
CASSPRDEQYF
TGTGCCAGCAGCCCCCGGGATGAGCAGTACTTC
>TRBV20-1|many|NA|TRBJ1-6
CSAGSSYNSPLHF
TGCAGTGCTGGGAGCTCCTATAATTCACCCCTCCACTTT